The TCR beta chain described here comes from a study of blood T cell repertoires in COVID-19. Study-wide context: The United States, Italy and Spain supplied acute and convalescent COVID-19 samples. Sources were T cells, B-cell-depleted T cells, or PBMCs; the material itself was cDNA or gDNA.

Original handling: Nucleated cell number was recorded as an estimate derived from reference gene primer amplification. Data came from immunoSEQ multiplex PCR; TCRdb stores just in-frame clones and leaves some out. The V and J calls and the clone size are those of that table, but D and trimming were determined from the DNA. Among around 70,000 clones listed, about 90% were seen once. The source of this sequence is a human donor in a cohort sampled during active COVID-19. Sample: peripheral blood.

This CDR3 reads CASSLETGEDEQYF. CDR3 nucleotides: TGCGCCAGCAGCTTGGAGACAGGGGAGGACGAGCAGTACTTC. V usage is TRBV5-1 and J usage is TRBJ2-7, with 8 bases aligning to TRBD1. With 0 bases clipped from V and 5 bases from J, the junction kept 4 bases outside the gene matches. From germline, CDR1 is SGHRS and CDR2 YFSETQ. The CDR3 runs 14 residues.